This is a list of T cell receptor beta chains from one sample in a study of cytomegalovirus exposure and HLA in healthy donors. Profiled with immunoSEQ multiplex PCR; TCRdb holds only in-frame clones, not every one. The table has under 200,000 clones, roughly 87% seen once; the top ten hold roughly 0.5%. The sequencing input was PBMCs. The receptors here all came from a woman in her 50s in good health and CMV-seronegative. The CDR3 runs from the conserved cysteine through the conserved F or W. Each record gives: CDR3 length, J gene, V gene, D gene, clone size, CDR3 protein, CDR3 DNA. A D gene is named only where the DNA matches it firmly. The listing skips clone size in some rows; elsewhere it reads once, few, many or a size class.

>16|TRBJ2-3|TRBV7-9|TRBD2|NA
CASSLSTSGNTDTQYF
TGTGCCAGCAGCTTATCGACTAGCGGGAACACAGATACGCAGTATTTT
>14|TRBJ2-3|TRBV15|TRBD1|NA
CATARDRGPDTQYF
TGTGCCACCGCCAGGGACAGGGGGCCAGATACGCAGTATTTT
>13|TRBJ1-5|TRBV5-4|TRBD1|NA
CASSLQGGGTQHF
TGTGCCAGCAGCTTGCAGGGGGGCGGGACCCAGCATTTT
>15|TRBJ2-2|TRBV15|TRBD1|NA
CATSGARQGVGELFF
TGTGCCACCAGCGGGGCTAGACAGGGGGTCGGGGAGCTGTTTTTT
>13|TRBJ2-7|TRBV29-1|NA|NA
CSVSQGRGYEQYF
TGCAGCGTTTCACAGGGTAGGGGCTACGAGCAGTACTTC
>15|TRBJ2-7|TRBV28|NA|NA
CASSEGGTGAYEQYF
TGTGCCAGCAGTGAGGGAGGTACAGGGGCCTACGAGCAGTACTTC
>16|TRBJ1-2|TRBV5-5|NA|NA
CASSLGGMVNNYGYTF
TGTGCCAGCAGCTTGGGAGGAATGGTTAATAACTATGGCTACACCTTC
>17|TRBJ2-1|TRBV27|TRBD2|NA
CASSLYPSLAGGNEQFF
TGTGCCAGCAGTTTATACCCGTCGCTAGCGGGAGGGAATGAGCAGTTCTTC
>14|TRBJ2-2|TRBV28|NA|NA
CASTTATSTGELFF
TGTGCCAGCACGACAGCTACGAGCACCGGGGAGCTGTTTTTT
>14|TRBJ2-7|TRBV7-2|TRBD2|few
CASSLQGGLSEQYF
TGTGCCAGCAGTCTTCAGGGAGGGCTTTCCGAGCAGTACTTC
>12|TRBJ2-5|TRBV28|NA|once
CASSSQGETQYF
TGTGCCAGCAGTTCCCAGGGGGAGACCCAGTACTTC
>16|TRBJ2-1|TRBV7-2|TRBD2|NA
CASSPMSGGSYNEQFF
TGTGCCAGCAGCCCCATGTCGGGGGGGTCCTACAATGAGCAGTTCTTC
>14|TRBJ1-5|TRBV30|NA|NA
CAWSGGMADQPQHF
TGTGCCTGGAGTGGCGGGATGGCGGATCAGCCCCAGCATTTT
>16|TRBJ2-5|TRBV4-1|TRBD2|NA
CASSPWTSGSQETQYF
TGCGCCAGCAGCCCCTGGACTAGCGGGTCACAAGAGACCCAGTACTTC
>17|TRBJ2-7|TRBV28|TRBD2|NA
CASSFVLAGVPSYEQYF
TGTGCCAGCAGTTTTGTCCTAGCGGGGGTCCCATCCTACGAGCAGTACTTC
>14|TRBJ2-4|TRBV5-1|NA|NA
CASSLVGGENIQYF
TGCGCCAGCAGCTTGGTAGGGGGGGAAAACATTCAGTACTTC
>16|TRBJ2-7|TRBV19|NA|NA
CASSRSGGWSSYEQYF
TGTGCCAGTAGTAGGTCTGGCGGCTGGAGCTCCTACGAGCAGTACTTC
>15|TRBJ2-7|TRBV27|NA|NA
CASSLTFGHSYEQYF
TGTGCCAGCAGTCTTACCTTTGGCCACTCCTACGAGCAGTACTTC
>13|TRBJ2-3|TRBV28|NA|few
CASSTTSLDTQYF
TGTGCCAGCTCAACCACTAGTTTAGATACGCAGTATTTT
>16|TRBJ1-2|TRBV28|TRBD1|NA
CASSRLRTGGGGGYTF
TGTGCCAGCAGTAGACTACGGACAGGGGGCGGTGGGGGCTACACCTTC
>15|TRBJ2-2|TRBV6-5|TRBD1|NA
CASSYQGASTGELFF
TGTGCCAGCAGTTACCAGGGGGCAAGCACCGGGGAGCTGTTTTTT
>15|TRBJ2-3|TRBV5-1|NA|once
CASSARATGGDTQYF
TGCGCCAGCAGCGCCAGAGCGACCGGTGGAGATACGCAGTATTTT
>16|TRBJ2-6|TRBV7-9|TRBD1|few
CASSLGTGVGANVLTF
TGTGCCAGCAGCTTAGGGACAGGAGTTGGGGCCAACGTCCTGACTTTC
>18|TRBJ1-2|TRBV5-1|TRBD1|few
CASSLIPGQALTNYGYTF
TGCGCCAGCAGCCTTATTCCGGGACAGGCTCTTACTAACTATGGCTACACCTTC
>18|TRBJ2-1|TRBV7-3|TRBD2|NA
CASSLGREGLMIGDEQFF
TGTGCCAGCAGCTTAGGTCGGGAGGGCCTTATGATCGGCGATGAGCAGTTCTTC
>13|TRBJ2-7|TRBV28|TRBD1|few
CAIGPGQGDEQYF
TGTGCCATCGGGCCGGGACAGGGAGACGAGCAGTACTTC
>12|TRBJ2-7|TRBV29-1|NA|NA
CSVEPGTNEQYF
TGCAGCGTTGAACCCGGGACAAACGAGCAGTACTTC
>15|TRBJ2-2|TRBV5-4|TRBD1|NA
CASSSGTGGSGELFF
TGTGCCAGCAGCTCCGGGACAGGGGGCTCCGGGGAGCTGTTTTTT
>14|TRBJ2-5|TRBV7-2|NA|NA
CASSFSRPQGTQYF
TGTGCCAGCAGCTTTTCCAGGCCCCAAGGGACCCAGTACTTC
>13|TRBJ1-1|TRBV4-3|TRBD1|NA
CASRNRGTTEAFF
TGCGCCAGCAGGAACAGGGGAACCACTGAAGCTTTCTTT
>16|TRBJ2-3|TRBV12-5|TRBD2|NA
CASGLGLAGSTDTQYF
TGTGCTAGTGGTTTGGGCCTAGCGGGGTCCACAGATACGCAGTATTTT
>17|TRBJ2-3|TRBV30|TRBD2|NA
CAWSRGGLVIRPDTQYF
TGTGCCTGGAGTCGGGGAGGGCTCGTGATCCGCCCAGATACGCAGTATTTT
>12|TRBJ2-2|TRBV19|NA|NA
CASNDGTGELFF
TGTGCCAGCAACGACGGGACCGGGGAGCTGTTTTTT
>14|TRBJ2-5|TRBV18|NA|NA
CASSPLGREETQYF
TGTGCCAGCTCACCACTAGGGAGAGAAGAGACCCAGTACTTC
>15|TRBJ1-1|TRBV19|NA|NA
CASSIITASNTEAFF
TGTGCCAGTAGTATCATAACAGCTTCAAACACTGAAGCTTTCTTT
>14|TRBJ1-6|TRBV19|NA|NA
CASSIRTGDSPLHF
TGTGCCAGTAGTATAAGAACAGGTGACTCACCCCTCCACTTT
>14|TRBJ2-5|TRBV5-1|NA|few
CASSLGAPKETQYF
TGCGCCAGCAGCTTGGGCGCACCCAAAGAGACCCAGTACTTC
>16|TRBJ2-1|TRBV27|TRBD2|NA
CASTRLAGVYDNEQFF
TGTGCCAGCACACGACTAGCGGGAGTCTACGACAATGAGCAGTTCTTC
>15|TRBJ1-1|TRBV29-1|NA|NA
CSVYPTGTGNTEAFF
TGCAGCGTTTACCCAACAGGGACCGGGAACACTGAAGCTTTCTTT
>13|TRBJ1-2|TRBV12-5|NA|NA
CAGSYLVNYGYTF
TGTGCTGGCAGTTATTTGGTTAACTATGGCTACACCTTC
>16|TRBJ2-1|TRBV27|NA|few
CASSYRGRGVLSSQFF
TGTGCCAGCAGTTACCGGGGCAGGGGGGTCCTCTCCTCGCAGTTCTTC
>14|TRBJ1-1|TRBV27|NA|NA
CASTTSRGWAEAFF
TGTGCCAGCACGACCTCCAGGGGCTGGGCTGAAGCTTTCTTT